This T cell receptor (beta chain) was sequenced in a study of T-cell memory formation after mild COVID-19 (dated by TCRdb to the early 2020s). For context, the study as a whole: TCR sequence clusters from the two donors were largely donor specific. The cohort was made up of two young adult volunteers, one female and one male, who were previously healthy. In a couple of donors, T-cell clones that expanded and contracted after mild COVID-19 were tracked by sequencing TCRalpha and TCRbeta repertoires over time. Here is what the overall study found, with its caveats: The second-wave clones that peaked on day 37 were not confirmed to be SARS-CoV-2 specific. Contracting CD4+ clones appeared mostly in the CM and EM memory subsets, whereas CD8+ clones were enriched in EMRA. Only two mild cases were covered in the study, and larger cohorts including severe cases with pre-infection samples were considered necessary. Clones contracting from day 15 to 85 had balanced CD4/CD8 phenotypes, while a second wave expanding from day 15 to 37 was biased towards CD4+. Some responding clones were found in pre-infection memory, which suggests that pre-existing cross-reactive memory T cells took part in the SARS-CoV-2 response.

This clonotype was detected a few times. Its specific antigen is unknown. No much larger clone exists at a distance of one base, and base qualities are not known. PBMCs were isolated by Ficoll-Paque density gradient centrifugation. The CDR3 runs 15 residues from the cysteine to the phenylalanine. Only CDR3 DNA is held: 45 bases, read in frame from base 1. According to the germline V gene, CDR1 reads SGHTA and CDR2 reads FQGNSA. V is reduced by 1 base and J by 7 bases, leaving a spacing of 14 bases between them. The reads were generated on an Illumina NovaSeq 6000. cDNA libraries for TCRalpha and TCRbeta were prepared by 5'RACE using constant-segment primers, with sample barcodes and unique molecular identifiers added. Trizol reagent was used to extract RNA from every sample. The libraries were amplified in two PCR steps, and the second step added a second sample barcode and Illumina TruSeq adapters. Libraries were sequenced on an Illumina NovaSeq with 2 x 150 bp paired-end reads. The authors' analysis ran thus. The reads were demultiplexed and collapsed into UMI-guided consensus sequences using migec v1.2.7. Using mixcr v2.1.11, UMI consensuses were aligned to TRA and TRB V and J templates and then assembled into clonotypes. Expanded or contracted clonotypes were those called significant by both edgeR and NoisET, with noise models trained on biological replicates. For edgeR calls, a false discovery rate-adjusted p below 0.01 and a log2 fold-change threshold of 1 were applied. As an exploratory analysis of dynamics, PCA with hierarchical clustering was applied to max-normalized trajectories of the 1000 most abundant clonotypes. Separately sequenced CD4+ and CD8+ repertoires were used to assign the CD4 or CD8 phenotype of responding clones. TCRdb's own reprocessing of the public reads used fastp at Q25 and MiXCR and kept productive beta chains. Each CDR3 protein appears once, grouped with its most common genes and DNA. TCRdb, rather than the study authors, made the V and J calls. The sample table records around 210,000 distinct CDR3 sequences; around 9.5% of these occur just once. About 3.8% of the sample is held by the ten biggest clonotypes.

Sample: PBMCs or a T cell subset sorted from them (not recorded which). This clonotype originated in a young man who had mild COVID-19 (a few samples of this study predate the infection). The sample titles of this study are shuffled in the database, so cell type and time point are left out; the donor was told from shared clones. The V gene is TRBV7-2 and the J gene is TRBJ1-5; the best D guess is TRBD1, with 6 bases matching. The DNA sequence reads TGTGCCAGCAGCTTAGTATGGGGGCAAGAGCAGCCCCAGCATTTT. The encoded protein is CASSLVWGQEQPQHF.